A single count supports the clone carrying this T cell receptor beta chain. The antigen is undetermined. The CDR3 extends over 14 amino acids. V was cut by 7 bases and J by 0 bases, with 12 bases left in between. CDR1 SGHAT and CDR2 FQNNGV come from the germline V gene. This record belongs to a study of Graves' ophthalmopathy and Graves' hyperthyroidism. For the study at large: Peripheral blood sampling occurred at initial diagnosis, before any treatment. Findings and caveats of the study: The majority of expanded thyroid clonotypes above 0.001 frequency also occurred in blood.

Amplification of TCR beta CDR3 regions used RNA transcripts. In the first round, RT-PCR was carried out with HTBI primers, and a multiplex PCR formed the second round. MiXCR was run by TCRdb on the multiplex PCR reads, yielding one entry per CDR3 protein. This sample has 200,000 to 250,000 distinct CDR3 sequences, with around 28% found just once. This TCR came from a man in his fifties with Graves' ophthalmopathy. Sequencing was done on a sample of peripheral blood. The gene calls are TRBV11-2 and TRBJ1-1; D is unclear. This chain's CDR3 is CASIKGTVNTEAFF. CDR3 nucleotides: TGTGCCAGCATCAAAGGTACGGTGAACACTGAAGCTTTCTTT.